A selection of T cell receptor beta chains follows, all from one sample in a study of T cell repertoires in cytomegalovirus infection. No antigen has been identified for these receptors. Via MiXCR, TCRdb re-called the reads, giving one row per CDR3 protein. The sample records around 750,000 distinct CDR3 sequences, around a third being singletons. Here the sequenced sample was cultured CD8+ T cells from PBMCs, taken from culture after CMV antigen stimulation. Source of these receptors: a human donor in good health (CMV status not recorded). Some clones in this sample may be carry-over from other donors' samples. CDR3s include the opening cysteine and the closing phenylalanine or tryptophan. The order of the fields is clone size, V gene, D gene, J gene, CDR3 protein, CDR3 DNA. D genes are given only for firm matches. A row's size may be missing; if present it is once, few, many or a size class.

many,TRBV6-5,NA,TRBJ1-4,CASSFDRKAEKLFF,TGTGCCAGCAGTTTCGACAGGAAGGCTGAAAAACTGTTTTTT
NA,TRBV7-3,TRBD2,TRBJ2-1,CASSPKLAGDKNSYNEQFF,TGTGCCAGCAGCCCGAAACTAGCGGGGGATAAAAATTCCTACAATGAGCAGTTCTTC
many,TRBV7-2,NA,TRBJ1-1,CASSLAGHPNTEAFF,TGTGCCAGCAGCTTAGCGGGACACCCGAACACTGAAGCTTTCTTT
NA,TRBV6-2/TRBV6-3,TRBD1,TRBJ1-5,CASSQQGASNQPQHF,TGTGCCAGCAGTCAACAGGGGGCGAGCAATCAGCCCCAGCATTTT
many,TRBV11-2,TRBD2,TRBJ2-1,CASSSDIGVAGDNEQFF,TGTGCCAGCAGCTCAGATATCGGGGTAGCGGGGGACAATGAGCAGTTCTTC
few,TRBV12-3/TRBV12-4,NA,TRBJ2-5,CASSPDWQETQYF,TGTGCCAGCAGTCCGGACTGGCAAGAGACCCAGTACTTC
NA,TRBV7-2,NA,TRBJ2-1,CASKRTYNEQFF,TGTGCCAGCAAACGAACCTACAATGAGCAGTTCTTC
NA,TRBV3-1,TRBD1,TRBJ1-2,CASSQDWTGAQDGYTF,TGTGCCAGCAGCCAAGATTGGACAGGGGCTCAGGATGGCTACACCTTC
NA,TRBV28,NA,TRBJ2-2,CASSFPGFGTGELFF,TGTGCCAGCTCATTCCCCGGGTTTGGGACCGGGGAGCTGTTTTTT
NA,TRBV7-9,NA,TRBJ2-3,CASSLAPQDTQYF,TGTGCCAGCAGCTTAGCGCCCCAAGATACGCAGTATTTT
NA,TRBV6-1,TRBD1,TRBJ1-1,CASSERGGGTEAFF,TGTGCCAGCAGCGAGCGAGGGGGCGGCACTGAAGCTTTCTTT
many,TRBV7-9,NA,TRBJ2-1,CASSPSQYALGGPSNEQFF,TGTGCCAGCAGCCCTTCTCAATACGCATTGGGGGGGCCGTCCAATGAGCAGTTCTTC
few,TRBV6-1,NA,TRBJ1-4,CASSPTGHGEKLFF,TGTGCCAGCAGCCCCACTGGTCACGGTGAAAAACTGTTTTTT
NA,TRBV27,TRBD2,TRBJ2-3,CASSLLLAGGQNTQYF,TGTGCCAGCAGTCTTTTACTAGCGGGGGGGCAAAATACGCAGTATTTT
many,TRBV7-9,TRBD2,TRBJ2-5,CASSLRAGESRQIKETQYF,TGTGCCAGCAGCTTGAGGGCGGGGGAATCGCGCCAGATAAAGGAGACCCAGTACTTC
NA,TRBV10-3,TRBD2,TRBJ2-1,CAIRPSGGFYNEQFF,TGTGCCATCAGGCCTAGCGGGGGATTCTACAATGAGCAGTTCTTC
NA,TRBV15,NA,TRBJ1-1,CVTSRDTGGFNTEAFF,TGTGTCACCAGCAGAGATACCGGGGGATTTAACACTGAAGCTTTCTTT
NA,TRBV11-2,TRBD2,TRBJ2-6,CASSLRAGGYLSGANVLTF,TGTGCCAGCAGCTTAAGAGCGGGGGGTTATCTATCTGGGGCCAACGTCCTGACTTTC
NA,TRBV19,TRBD2,TRBJ2-3,CASSIDSSGSSTDTQYF,TGTGCCAGTAGTATAGATTCTAGCGGTTCCTCCACAGATACGCAGTATTTT
few,TRBV4-1,NA,TRBJ1-2,CASSQGLADYGYTF,TGCGCCAGCAGCCAAGGGTTGGCTGACTATGGCTACACCTTC
many,TRBV7-6,NA,TRBJ2-2,CASSSRGGTGELFF,TGTGCCAGCAGCTCCCGTGGCGGGACCGGGGAGCTGTTTTTT
NA,TRBV11-2,TRBD2,TRBJ2-3,CASSRLAGGPDTDTQYF,TGTGCCAGCAGCCGACTAGCGGGGGGGCCAGACACAGATACGCAGTATTTT
NA,TRBV20-1,NA,TRBJ1-5,CSAEDLRAGNQPQHF,TGCAGTGCTGAAGACCTTCGGGCTGGGAATCAGCCCCAGCATTTT
many,TRBV7-6,NA,TRBJ1-1,CASSLDRNTEAFF,TGTGCCAGCAGCTTAGACAGGAACACTGAAGCTTTCTTT
few,TRBV12-3/TRBV12-4,NA,TRBJ1-1,CASSPEGVRTEAFF,TGTGCCAGCAGTCCTGAGGGGGTTCGCACTGAAGCTTTCTTT
NA,TRBV12-5,TRBD1,TRBJ1-1,CASGFGDRGRGTEAFF,TGTGCTAGTGGTTTCGGTGACAGGGGGCGAGGGACTGAAGCTTTCTTT
few,TRBV19,NA,TRBJ2-7,CASSPQRGAYEQYF,TGTGCCAGTAGTCCACAGAGGGGGGCGTACGAGCAGTACTTC
NA,TRBV6-2/TRBV6-3,NA,TRBJ2-2,CASSYSHTSNTGELFF,TGTGCCAGCAGTTACAGTCACACCTCGAACACCGGGGAGCTGTTTTTT
NA,TRBV5-4,TRBD1,TRBJ1-1,CASSLVGTGREAFF,TGTGCCAGCAGCTTGGTGGGGACAGGGAGAGAAGCTTTCTTT
few,TRBV5-1,NA,TRBJ1-1,CASSLRGPEEGTEAFF,TGCGCCAGCAGCTTACGGGGGCCTGAGGAGGGAACTGAAGCTTTCTTT
few,TRBV7-9,NA,TRBJ1-3,CASSPSGTPPSGNTIYF,TGTGCCAGCAGCCCGAGCGGGACACCTCCCTCTGGAAACACCATATATTTT
NA,TRBV28,NA,TRBJ1-2,CASRAPGLLNYGYTF,TGTGCCAGCAGAGCCCCGGGGCTACTAAACTATGGCTACACCTTC
NA,TRBV10-3,TRBD2,TRBJ2-4,CAISESLRGTKNIQYF,TGTGCCATCAGTGAGTCCTTGCGGGGGACCAAAAACATTCAGTACTTC